The TCR beta chain under discussion was sequenced for a study of T-cell memory formation after mild COVID-19. General study findings and limits: Whereas later expanders leaned CD4+, clones contracting day 15 to 85 showed a balanced CD4/CD8 makeup.

The CDR3 loop spans 17 amino acids. The V end lost 0 bases, the J end lost 2 bases, and 14 bases lay between the germline ends. In germline, CDR1 is MGHRA, CDR2 YSYEKL. Using its own MiXCR run on the 5' RACE reads, TCRdb lists one record per CDR3 protein. The sample lists fewer than 250,000 distinct CDR3 sequences; around 16% were seen once. The count of this clonotype is one. As yet, its antigen is unknown. V is TRBV4-1 and J is TRBJ1-5; weak D call: TRBD1 (6 bases). Sequenced sample: PBMCs or a T cell subset sorted from them (not recorded which). The TCR comes from an adult woman who had mild COVID-19 (a few samples of this study predate the infection). Cell type and time point are not known. The CDR3 loop reads CASSQDYQGLGNQPQHF. As DNA, the CDR3 is TGCGCCAGCAGCCAAGATTATCAGGGGTTAGGCAATCAGCCCCAGCATTTT.